This T cell receptor beta chain derives from a study of blood T cells in healthy people across ages. Regarding the study as a whole: Observed TCR beta diversity showed a strong correlation with the percentage of naive T cells as measured by flow cytometry.

Through a sample-barcoded 5' primer and a J-beta primer mix, a second PCR was run for 7 to 11 cycles. Unique molecular identifiers of 12 random nucleotides labeled each cDNA. TCRdb reanalysed the 5' RACE reads using MiXCR and keeps one entry per CDR3 protein. The sample holds approximately 850,000 distinct CDR3 sequences; more than 45% are singletons and the top ten take approximately 23%. The CDR3 consists of 16 residues. V gave up 4 bases and J gave up 4 bases; unmatched junction bases: 13. Germline loops: CDR1 MGHRA, CDR2 YSYEKL. This clonotype was recorded at least ten times. No antigen is known for it.

The sequencing sample was made of blood. This receptor was identified in a man aged 25-40 years in good health. The genes are TRBV4-1 and TRBJ2-7; TRBD1 matches at 7 bases. The DNA for the CDR3 is TGCGCCAGCAGCCCTTTACCCAGGGGGTCTTCGTACGAGCAGTACTTC. It translates to CASSPLPRGSSYEQYF.